This T cell receptor beta chain derives from a study of blood T cell repertoires in COVID-19 (dated by TCRdb to 2019 to 2021). About the study as a whole: Samples from collaborators originated in the United States, Italy and Spain and spanned both the acute and convalescent phases of COVID-19. Nearly every sample came with metadata listing a de-identified subject ID, COVID-19 status, age in years and sex. Where available, HLA class I and class II types were obtained from metadata supplied by the sample provider rather than from assay-based typing. A freely available public database, intended as a resource for researchers studying the immune response to SARS-CoV-2, is where the repertoires were released. The prospective study material was composed of cDNA or gDNA derived from T cells, B-cell-depleted T cells, or PBMCs. Samples came from the ongoing ImmuneRACE study (first 160 participants) plus 1,254 subjects from 6 global collaborators. The dataset comprised deeply sampled blood TCRbeta repertoires from subjects exposed to, actively infected with, or recovered from COVID-19.

Another Seattle source contributed samples from volunteer blood donors who had recovered from COVID-19. Each collaborating institution followed its own protocols to collect whole blood in K2EDTA tubes. Collaborator samples were shipped for TCRbeta analysis as frozen whole blood, isolated PBMCs, or DNA extracted from either sample type. In this sample, this clone turned up many times. It has no known antigen specificity. The record has no base qualities; no much larger clone is one base away. Between the V and J ends, shortened by 2 bases and 4 bases respectively, the junction contains 12 bases. The CDR3, from cysteine to phenylalanine, totals 14 residues. Kept here is only the CDR3 DNA, which spans 42 bases and is read in frame from base 1. The germline V gene yields MNHNS for CDR1 and SASEGT for CDR2. TCRbeta CDR3 regions were amplified from genomic DNA by means of the immunoSEQ Assay, a bias-controlled multiplex PCR. The paper's processing steps were these. Nucleated cell counts per sample were estimated from amplification of reference gene primers within the assay. To quantify the absolute abundance of each unique TCRbeta CDR3 rearrangement, sequence reads were collapsed and filtered. Productive Simpson clonality was computed per sample as the square root of Simpson's diversity index over productive rearrangements. TCRdb obtained this table from immuneACCESS and retained in-frame rearrangements with V and J assigned. These tables miss some clones; where compared with another copy, unresolved V genes account for less than half of the shortfall, and the remainder is unexplained. D and trimming were read from the DNA, whereas the V and J calls and clone size are those reported in that table. The sample table holds about 230,000 clones, of which roughly 82% were seen once. The ten top clones hold 2% to 2.5% of the sample.

What the study reported, not specific to this receptor: Clinical and demographic metadata were provided uncurated, with the amount varying by source and participant.

Source material: peripheral blood. This receptor was identified in a middle-aged man who had recovered from COVID-19. The chain was built from TRBV6-1 and TRBJ2-7; TRBD1 is perhaps the D gene, given 6 matching bases. The CDR3 reads as follows: CASSEYRVKYEQYF. The nucleotides read TGTGCCAGCAGTGAATACAGGGTCAAGTACGAGCAGTACTTC.